This T cell receptor (beta chain) was identified in a study of shared clonotypes between healthy human individuals. This table comes from immunoSEQ multiplex PCR, and its TCRdb copy is limited to in-frame clones, with some not included. Among 1.6 million or so clones listed, around 98.5% were seen once. This CDR3 contains 18 residues. V was clipped by 3 bases and J by 4 bases; unmatched bases: 10. CDR1 and CDR2 (germline): SGHRS, YFSETQ. The clonotype comes from a man aged 30-40 years in good health. Sequenced sample: naive CD4+ T cells sorted from blood. Subset described: CD45RA+ positively selected. The chain joins TRBV5-1 to TRBJ2-3, with 14 nucleotides matching TRBD2. In nucleotides, the CDR3 is TGCGCCAGCAGCTATTCGACTAGCGGGAGGGCCTGGTCAGATACGCAGTATTTT. Amino acid sequence: CASSYSTSGRAWSDTQYF.